Each of the 28 T cell receptor beta chains below was sequenced from the same sample in a study of cytomegalovirus exposure and HLA in healthy donors. 13 Jbeta primers and 60 Vbeta primers were used for the PCR. The method was immunoSEQ multiplex PCR; TCRdb's version includes in-frame clones alone and lacks a portion of them. The table lists 150,000 to 200,000 clones, about 13% of them singletons. Sample: PBMCs. The receptors derive from a middle-aged man in good health and CMV-seropositive.

This clone turned up a few times. The chain employs TRBV2 and TRBJ2-3, with TRBD2 identical over 7 bases. Germline loops: CDR1 SNHLY, CDR2 FYNNEI. After removal of 4 bases from V and 0 bases from J, the junction contained 1 base not matched to a gene. This CDR3 has 14 amino acids. Here the CDR3 reads CASSGGGSTDTQYF. DNA for the CDR3: TGTGCCAGCAGTGGGGGGGGTAGCACAGATACGCAGTATTTT.

The gene calls are TRBV7-3 and TRBJ2-1; no reliable D call. V shed 0 bases and J shed 5 bases, with 14 bases lying between them. The CDR3 consists of 16 residues. CDR1 and CDR2 (germline): SGHTA, FQGTGA. CDR3 bases: TGTGCCAGCAGCTTAACCAGGCAAAAAAGACACAATGAGCAGTTCTTC. This codes for CASSLTRQKRHNEQFF.

This clone was found a few times. The chain has TRBV30 and TRBJ2-2; TRBD1 is a possible D gene (6 bases). CDR3 size: 13 residues. Looked up from germline, CDR1 is GTSNPN and CDR2 is SVGIG (reference sequence). V lost 5 bases, J lost 6 bases, and 13 bases lay in between. CDR3 nucleotide sequence: TGTGCCTGGTCCGGGACATTCGCCGGGGAGCTGTTTTTT. It codes for CAWSGTFAGELFF.

The J gene is TRBJ2-5, the V gene TRBV7-2; 11 bases match TRBD1. This CDR3 is 18 amino acids long. Germline loops: CDR1 SGHTA, CDR2 FQGNSA. J was trimmed by 5 bases and V by 5 bases; bases with no gene match: 16. CDR3 sequence reads: CASSTHQLGQGALETQYF. Here the CDR3 DNA reads TGTGCCAGCAGCACTCACCAATTAGGACAGGGGGCCTTGGAGACCCAGTACTTC. The variable domain in full, with the rest retrieved from reference TRBV7-2 and TRBJ2-5, is GAGVSQSPSNKVTEKGKDVELRCDPISGHTALYWYRQSLGQGLEFLIYFQGNSAPDKSGLPSDRFSAERTGGSVSTLTIQRTQQEDSAVYLCASSTHQLGQGALETQYFGPGTRLLVL.

This clone showed up just a few times. The chain carries TRBV27 and TRBJ2-5, with a tentative D call TRBD2 (6 bases). V was trimmed by 4 bases and J by 4 bases, leaving 19 bases between them. This CDR3 has 16 residues. Per germline, CDR1 MNHEY and CDR2 SMNVEV (reference sequence). The CDR3 here is CASSSPRGRGGETQYF. CDR3 coding DNA: TGTGCCAGCAGTTCTCCCCGAGGGCGGGGAGGAGAGACCCAGTACTTC.

The chain links TRBV11-2 to TRBJ1-2; D unresolved. Germline V gives CDR1 SGHAT, CDR2 FQNNGV. The V and J ends lost 5 bases and 3 bases respectively, with 7 bases between them. This CDR3 has 12 amino acids. CDR3 nucleotide sequence: TGTGCCAGCAGCAGAGTGGACTATGGCTACACCTTC. Translation gives CASSRVDYGYTF. The variable domain in full, completed from reference TRBV11-2 and TRBJ1-2, reads EAGVAQSPRYKIIEKRQSVAFWCNPISGHATLYWYQQILGQGPKLLIQFQNNGVVDDSQLPKDRFSAERLKGVDSTLKIQPAKLEDSAVYLCASSRVDYGYTFGSGTRLTVV.

The chain uses TRBV6-1 and TRBJ1-4, with a tentative D call TRBD1 (6 bases). The CDR3 is 14 residues long. CDR1 and CDR2 from the germline V gene are MNHNS and SASEGT. V lost 6 bases and J lost 0, with 8 bases in between. The CDR3 nucleotides are TGTGCCAGCAGGTACAGGGCAACTAATGAAAAACTGTTTTTT. Translation gives CASRYRATNEKLFF.

The rearrangement joins TRBV4-3 to TRBJ2-2, with D unclear. The ends were cut back, 0 bases at V and 5 bases at J, with 7 bases in the middle. Germline V lookup: CDR1 LGHNA, CDR2 YSLEER. This CDR3 has 14 amino acids. Here the CDR3 DNA reads TGCGCCAGCAGCCAAGACCAGAAGACCGGGGAGCTGTTTTTT. Translating it yields CASSQDQKTGELFF.

The chain combines TRBV7-2 with TRBJ1-2; TRBD1 matches 9 bases. The J segment lost 6 bases and the V segment lost 5 bases, leaving 7 bases of the junction unmatched. CDR3 length equals 14 residues. Germline CDR1 reads SGHTA; CDR2 reads FQGNSA. DNA for the CDR3: TGTGCCAGCAGCCAGAGGACAGGGGAGAATGGCTACACCTTC. This sequence encodes CASSQRTGENGYTF.

This clone showed up just a few times. J is TRBJ2-7 and V is TRBV7-8; no reliable D call. Germline CDR1 and CDR2: SGHVS and FQNEAQ. The ends were cut back, 3 bases at V and 3 bases at J, with 9 bases in the middle. The CDR3 length is 13 residues. CDR3 loop: CASSLPPSYEQYF. CDR3 nucleotide sequence: TGTGCCAGCAGCTTGCCCCCCAGCTACGAGCAGTACTTC.

The J gene is TRBJ2-2, the V gene TRBV19; TRBD2 is a possible D gene (5 bases). V was shortened by 6 bases and J by 3 bases, with 11 bases between the two germline ends. The V gene's germline CDR1 is LNHDA and CDR2 SQIVND (reference sequence). The CDR3 sequence is 14 residues long. The CDR3: CASRDPGDTGELFF. Written as DNA, the CDR3 is TGTGCCAGTAGGGACCCCGGGGACACCGGGGAGCTGTTTTTT. Supplemented by reference TRBV19 and TRBJ2-2, the full variable domain reads DGGITQSPKYLFRKEGQNVTLSCEQNLNHDAMYWYRQDPGQGLRLIYYSQIVNDFQKGDIAEGYSVSREKKESFPLTVTSAQKNPTAFYLCASRDPGDTGELFFGEGSRLTVL.

This clone was seen a few times. The chain joins TRBV27 to TRBJ2-5, with D perhaps TRBD1 (7 bases). The CDR3 spans 13 residues. The V gene's germline CDR1 is MNHEY and CDR2 SMNVEV (reference sequence). Trimming stripped 6 bases from V and 3 bases from J, with 11 bases between. CDR3 region: CASRPGGKETQYF. CDR3 nucleotides: TGTGCCAGCAGACCAGGGGGGAAAGAGACCCAGTACTTC.

Comments on this clone: One junction end does not reproduce the germline sequence, and a read error may be involved. V usage is TRBV4-3 and J usage is TRBJ2-5; D call uncertain. The CDR3 runs 12 residues. From germline, CDR1 is LGHNA and CDR2 YSLEER. The CDR3 region is CAIPGPVLIWHF. DNA of the CDR3: TGCGCCATCCCGGGTCCAGTTTTGATTTGGCACTTC.

A few counts support this clone. The chain is built from TRBV5-4 and TRBJ2-5; D unclear. CDR1 and CDR2 from the germline V gene are SGHNT and YYREEE (reference sequence). The CDR3 totals 12 residues. The V end was cut by 9 bases, the J end by 4 bases, with 13 bases between. The CDR3 sequence: CAISSLGETQYF. The CDR3 nucleotides are TGTGCCATCTCGTCGCTCGGAGAGACCCAGTACTTC.

The chain combines TRBV5-5 with TRBJ1-5; TRBD1 matches at 7 bases. CDR3 size: 15 residues. The junction had 7 bases not matched to a gene; V was cut back by 2 bases and J by 5 bases. From germline, CDR1 is SGHKS and CDR2 YYEKEE (reference sequence). The CDR3 spells CASSFRQGIDQPQHF. The DNA of the CDR3 is TGTGCCAGCAGCTTTAGACAGGGTATCGATCAGCCCCAGCATTTT.

In this sample, this clone turned up a few times. The J gene is TRBJ1-5, the V gene TRBV6-5; 7 bases are shared with TRBD1. V shed 11 bases and J 6 bases; nucleotides not matched to a gene: 13. CDR1 and CDR2 from the germline V gene are MNHEY and SVGAGI. The CDR3 sequence is 14 residues long. CDR3 nucleotide sequence: TGTGCCGCGGGGTCCGACAGGGCCGCTCAGCCCCAGCATTTT. Translation: CAAGSDRAAQPQHF.

The CDR3 is CASSVLTGTGLGTQYF. The CDR3 DNA reads as TGTGCCAGCAGCGTACTCACCGGGACAGGGTTGGGTACGCAGTATTTT. The chain combines TRBV9 with TRBJ2-3; TRBD1 aligns across 9 bases. This CDR3 contains 16 residues. From germline, CDR1 is SGDLS and CDR2 YYNGEE. V dropped 1 base and J dropped 8; count of bases not matched to a gene: 11.

The chain recombines TRBV5-1 with TRBJ2-5; 9 nucleotides line up with TRBD1. The J segment lost 5 bases and the V segment lost 7 bases, leaving 15 bases of the junction unmatched. From germline, CDR1 is SGHRS and CDR2 YFSETQ. This CDR3 has 16 amino acids. Here the CDR3 reads CASGWVKGQGTETQYF. DNA of the CDR3: TGCGCCAGCGGCTGGGTAAAGGGACAGGGAACGGAGACCCAGTACTTC.

This sequence joins TRBV5-6 and TRBJ1-3; D possibly corresponds to TRBD1 (6 bases). The CDR3 loop spans 14 amino acids. Germline CDR1 and CDR2: SGHDT and YYEEEE. V was pared by 6 bases and J by 0 bases, with 10 bases between. The CDR3 is CASKEDSSGNTIYF. The CDR3 nucleotides read TGTGCCAGCAAGGAGGACAGCTCTGGAAACACCATATATTTT.

The chain links TRBV7-7 to TRBJ2-7; D is ambiguous. CDR1 is SSHAT and CDR2 is FNYEAQ in the germline V gene (reference sequence). This CDR3 region has 9 residues. CDR3 DNA: TGTGCCAGCAGCTTAAATGAGAACGTC. Translated: CASSLNENV.

The table lists this clone with a few counts. The CDR3 region is CAWSVLGQAGYEQYF. In DNA, the CDR3 is TGTGCCTGGAGTGTACTAGGACAGGCAGGATACGAGCAGTACTTC. The chain uses TRBV30 and TRBJ2-7; 7 bases line up with TRBD1. CDR3 length: 15 residues. Germline V gene lookup returns CDR1 GTSNPN and CDR2 SVGIG (reference sequence). With 0 bases clipped from V and 4 bases from J, the junction kept 9 bases outside the gene matches.

This clone came up a few times. The chain carries TRBV7-9 and TRBJ2-7; 7 nucleotides match TRBD2. Germline V gives CDR1 SEHNR, CDR2 FQNEAQ (reference sequence). This CDR3 has 14 residues. The ends lost 1 base at V and 5 bases at J; junction bases unmatched: 5. The CDR3 loop reads CASSLGGGIDEQYV. The CDR3 DNA reads as TGTGCCAGCAGCTTAGGGGGGGGGATAGACGAGCAGTACGTC.

This clone was counted a few times. The gene calls are TRBV6-5 and TRBJ2-3, with TRBD2 matching 14 bases. After removal of 6 bases from V and 5 bases from J, the junction contained 4 bases not matched to a gene. CDR1 and CDR2 from the germline V gene are MNHEY and SVGAGI. The length of the CDR3 is 15 residues. CDR3 loop: CASRPGTSGGDTQYF. The CDR3 DNA sequence: TGTGCCAGCAGACCCGGGACTAGCGGGGGAGATACGCAGTATTTT.

The chain combines TRBV4-2 with TRBJ2-3; 15 bases align to TRBD2. The CDR3 is 20 residues long. Germline V lookup: CDR1 LGHNA, CDR2 YNFKEQ. J lost 0 bases, V lost 1 base, and 8 bases had no gene match. As DNA, the CDR3 is TGTGCCAGCAGCCAAGGTCTAGGACTAGCGGGGGGGCGTAGCACAGATACGCAGTATTTT. Protein sequence: CASSQGLGLAGGRSTDTQYF.

The chain carries TRBV30 and TRBJ2-2; D possibly corresponds to TRBD1 (5 bases). This CDR3 is 14 amino acids long. Germline V CDR1 and CDR2: GTSNPN, SVGIG (reference sequence). Trimming left V 7 bases short and J 5 bases short, with 17 bases between. The CDR3 here is CASLRQGSTGELFF. CDR3 nucleotide sequence: TGTGCCTCTCTGAGGCAGGGTAGTACCGGGGAGCTGTTTTTT.

This chain uses TRBV30 with TRBJ1-5, with D unresolved. The CDR3 loop spans 12 amino acids. Per the germline V gene, CDR1 is GTSNPN and CDR2 is SVGIG (reference sequence). V lost 3 bases and J 3 bases, leaving 6 bases between the germline ends. This chain's CDR3 is CAWSSHNQPQHF. The CDR3 nucleotides are TGTGCCTGGAGCAGTCACAATCAGCCCCAGCATTTT.

The CDR3 here is CASSLNRGRGETQYF. The CDR3, as DNA: TGTGCCAGCAGCTTAAACAGGGGGCGCGGAGAGACCCAGTACTTC. The V and J genes are TRBV7-9 and TRBJ2-5; the match to TRBD1 covers 9 bases. The CDR3 runs to 15 residues. Germline lookup yields CDR1 SEHNR and CDR2 FQNEAQ (reference sequence). V trimming: 2 bases; J trimming: 4 bases; junction bases outside the gene matches: 5.

CDR3 amino acids: CASRIQGTRAVKRFF. CDR3 DNA: TGTGCCAGCAGAATTCAGGGGACGAGGGCTGTGAAAAGATTCTTT. The chain links TRBV11-3 to TRBJ1-1; D might be TRBD1 (6 bases). Germline V gene sequence: CDR1 SGHNT, CDR2 YENEEA. Deletions cut 6 bases from V and 14 bases from J, with 28 bases between. The length of the CDR3 is 15 residues.